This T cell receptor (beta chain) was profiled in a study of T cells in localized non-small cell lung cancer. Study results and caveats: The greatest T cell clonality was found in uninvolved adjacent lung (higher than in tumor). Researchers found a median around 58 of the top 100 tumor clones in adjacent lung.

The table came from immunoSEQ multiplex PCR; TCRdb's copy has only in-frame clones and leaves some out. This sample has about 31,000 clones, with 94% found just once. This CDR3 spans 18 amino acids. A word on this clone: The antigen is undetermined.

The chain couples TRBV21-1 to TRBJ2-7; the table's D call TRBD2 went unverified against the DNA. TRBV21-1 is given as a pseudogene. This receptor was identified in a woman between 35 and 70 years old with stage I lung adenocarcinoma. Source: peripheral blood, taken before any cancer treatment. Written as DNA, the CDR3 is TGTGCCAGCAGCAGCCCTATATGGGGTAGCGGGAGATTCTCGGAGCAGTACTTC. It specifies CASSSPIWGSGRFSEQYF.